Here is one T cell receptor beta chain with its context. This clonotype was counted ten times or more. It has no known antigen specificity. The input lacks base qualities; no much larger clone sits a single base away. V and J lose 5 bases and 0 bases, and a span of 11 bases separates them. The CDR3 spans 15 residues, from the cysteine through the phenylalanine. Left in the record is the CDR3 DNA by itself, 45 bases read in frame from the first base. CDR1 SGHRS and CDR2 YFSETQ were looked up in the germline V gene. This record comes from a study of T-cell reconstitution after alpha-beta-depleted transplantation in children (TCRdb year 2016). The study in broad terms: Using TCR repertoire profiling, the study followed T-cell immune reconstitution in a quantitative way in children after TCRalphabeta/CD19-depleted allogeneic hematopoietic cell transplantation.

Preparation of the library involved PCR. The sequencer listed for this sample is Illumina HiSeq 2500. TCR library preparation used molecular barcoding, with unique molecular identifiers applied to normalize quantification of the TCRbeta repertoire. TCRdb applied fastp at Q25 and MiXCR to the public reads, then kept only in-frame beta chains. Records with the same CDR3 protein are collapsed into one entry carrying the most frequent genes and DNA. The sample includes 150,000 to 200,000 distinct CDR3 sequences, with just over 14% observed a single time. The ten most abundant clones make up roughly an eighth of the sample.

Sequencing used PBMCs from the stem cell graft donor, obtained from the stem cell graft. The sequence came from a human donor who donated a stem cell graft to a child with acute lymphoblastic leukemia. This sequence uses TRBV5-1 and TRBJ2-2; TRBD1 could be the D gene, as 5 bases match. The encoded CDR3 is CASRGGATNTGELFF. The bases are TGCGCCAGCAGGGGTGGGGCTACGAACACCGGGGAGCTGTTTTTT.